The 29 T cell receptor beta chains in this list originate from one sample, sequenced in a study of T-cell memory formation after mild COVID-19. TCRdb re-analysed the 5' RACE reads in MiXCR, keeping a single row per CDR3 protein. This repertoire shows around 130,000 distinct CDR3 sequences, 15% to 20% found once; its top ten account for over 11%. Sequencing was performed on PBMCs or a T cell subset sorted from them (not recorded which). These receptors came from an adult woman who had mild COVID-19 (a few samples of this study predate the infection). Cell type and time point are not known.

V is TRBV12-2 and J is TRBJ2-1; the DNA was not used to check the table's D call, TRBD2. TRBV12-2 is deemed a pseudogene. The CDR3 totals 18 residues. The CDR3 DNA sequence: TGTGCAAGTCGTCTTAGGGAGGCCCGGGACCCGATTCCCAATGAGCAGTTCTTC. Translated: CASRLREARDPIPNEQFF.

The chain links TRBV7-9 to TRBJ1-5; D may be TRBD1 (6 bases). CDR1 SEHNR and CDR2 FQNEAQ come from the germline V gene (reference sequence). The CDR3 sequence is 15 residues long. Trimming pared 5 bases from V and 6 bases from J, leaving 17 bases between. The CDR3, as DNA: TGTGCCAGCAGCCAAACAACAGGGAAGGGTCAGCCCCAGCATTTT. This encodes CASSQTTGKGQPQHF.

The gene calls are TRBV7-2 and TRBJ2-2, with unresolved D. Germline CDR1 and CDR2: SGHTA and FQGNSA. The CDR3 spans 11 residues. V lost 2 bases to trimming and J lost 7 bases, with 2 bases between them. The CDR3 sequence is CASSLNGELFF. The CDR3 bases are TGTGCCAGCAGCTTAAACGGGGAGCTGTTTTTT.

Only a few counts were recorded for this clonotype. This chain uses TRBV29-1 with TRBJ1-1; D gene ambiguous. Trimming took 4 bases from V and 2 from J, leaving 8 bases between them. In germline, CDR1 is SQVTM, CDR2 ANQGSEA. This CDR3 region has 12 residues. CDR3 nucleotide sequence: TGCAGCGTTGTTTGGGGTAACACTGAAGCTTTCTTT. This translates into CSVVWGNTEAFF.

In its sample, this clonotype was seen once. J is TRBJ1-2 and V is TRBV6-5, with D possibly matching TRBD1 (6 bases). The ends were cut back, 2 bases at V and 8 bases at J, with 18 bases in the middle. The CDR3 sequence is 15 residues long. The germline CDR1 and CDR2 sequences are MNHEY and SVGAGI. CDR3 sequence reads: CASSYTKQGREGYTF. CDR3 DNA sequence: TGTGCCAGCAGTTACACTAAACAGGGCCGAGAAGGCTACACCTTC.

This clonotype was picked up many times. The DNA for the CDR3 is TGTGCCAGCAGCCCCGCCTACGAGCAGTACTTC. It codes for CASSPAYEQYF. The chain combines TRBV12-3 or TRBV12-4 with TRBJ2-7; D gene ambiguous. This CDR3 comprises 11 residues. Trimming shortened V by 6 bases and J by 2 bases, and 5 bases separated the two germline ends.

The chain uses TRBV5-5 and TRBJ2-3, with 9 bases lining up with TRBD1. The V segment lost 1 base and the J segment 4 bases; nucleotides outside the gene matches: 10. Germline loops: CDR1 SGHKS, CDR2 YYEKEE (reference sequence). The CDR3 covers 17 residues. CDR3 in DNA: TGTGCCAGCAGCTTGAGTGCCGGGACAGGGACATCAGATACGCAGTATTTT. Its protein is CASSLSAGTGTSDTQYF.

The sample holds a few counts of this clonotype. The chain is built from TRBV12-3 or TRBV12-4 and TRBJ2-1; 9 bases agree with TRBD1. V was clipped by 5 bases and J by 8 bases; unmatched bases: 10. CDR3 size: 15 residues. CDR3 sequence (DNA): TGTGCCAGCAGTACCGGGACAGGGACCTTCGATGAGCAGTTCTTC. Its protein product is CASSTGTGTFDEQFF.

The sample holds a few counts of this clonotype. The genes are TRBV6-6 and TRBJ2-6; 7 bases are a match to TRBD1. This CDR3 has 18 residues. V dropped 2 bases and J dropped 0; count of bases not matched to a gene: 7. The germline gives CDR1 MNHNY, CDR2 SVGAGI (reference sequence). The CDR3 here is CASSYTGTVISGANVLTF. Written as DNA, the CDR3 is TGTGCCAGCAGTTACACCGGGACAGTCATCTCTGGGGCCAACGTCCTGACTTTC.

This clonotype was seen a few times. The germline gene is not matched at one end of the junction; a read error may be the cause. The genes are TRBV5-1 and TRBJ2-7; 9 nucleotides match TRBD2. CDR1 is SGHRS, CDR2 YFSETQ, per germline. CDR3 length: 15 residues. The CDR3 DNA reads TGCGCCAGCAGCATCATTAGCGGGAGCTCCCACGAGCAGTACTTC. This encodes CASSIISGSSHEQYF.

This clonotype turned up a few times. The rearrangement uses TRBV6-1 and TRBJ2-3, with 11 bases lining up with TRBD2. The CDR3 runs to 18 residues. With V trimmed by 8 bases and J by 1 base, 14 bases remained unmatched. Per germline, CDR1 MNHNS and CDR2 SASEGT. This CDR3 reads CASVTSGGTLGGTDTQYF. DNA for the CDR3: TGTGCCAGCGTTACTAGCGGGGGAACTCTCGGGGGCACAGATACGCAGTATTTT.

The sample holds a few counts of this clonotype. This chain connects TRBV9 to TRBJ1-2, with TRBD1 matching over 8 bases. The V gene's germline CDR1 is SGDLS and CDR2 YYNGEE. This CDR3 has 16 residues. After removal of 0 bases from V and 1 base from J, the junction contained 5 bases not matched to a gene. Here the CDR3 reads CASSVGSGQGNYGYTF. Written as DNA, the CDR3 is TGTGCCAGCAGCGTAGGAAGTGGACAGGGTAACTATGGCTACACCTTC.

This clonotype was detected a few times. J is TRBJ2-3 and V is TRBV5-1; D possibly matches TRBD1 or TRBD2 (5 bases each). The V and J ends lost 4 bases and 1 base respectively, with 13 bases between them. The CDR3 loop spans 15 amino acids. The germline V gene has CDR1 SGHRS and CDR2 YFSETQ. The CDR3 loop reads CASSGGRVGTDTQYF. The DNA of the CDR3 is TGCGCCAGCAGCGGAGGCAGGGTCGGCACAGATACGCAGTATTTT.

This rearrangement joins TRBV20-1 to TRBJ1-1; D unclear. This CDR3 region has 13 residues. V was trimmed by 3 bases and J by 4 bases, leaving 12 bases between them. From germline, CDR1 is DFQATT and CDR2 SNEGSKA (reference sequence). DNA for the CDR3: TGCAGTGCTAGGTTCTTCCGGGCCACTGAAGCTTTCTTT. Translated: CSARFFRATEAFF.

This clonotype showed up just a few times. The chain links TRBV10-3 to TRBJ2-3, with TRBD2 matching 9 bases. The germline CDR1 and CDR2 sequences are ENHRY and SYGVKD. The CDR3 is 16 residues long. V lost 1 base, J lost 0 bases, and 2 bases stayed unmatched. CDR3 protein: CAISELTSGSTDTQYF. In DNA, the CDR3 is TGTGCCATCAGTGAGTTAACTAGCGGGAGCACAGATACGCAGTATTTT.

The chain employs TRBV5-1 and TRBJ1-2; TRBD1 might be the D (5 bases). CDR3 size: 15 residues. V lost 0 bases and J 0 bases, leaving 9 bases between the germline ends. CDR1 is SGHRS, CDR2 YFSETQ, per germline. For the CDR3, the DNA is TGCGCCAGCAGCTTGGGGGACGGCCCTAACTATGGCTACACCTTC. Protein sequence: CASSLGDGPNYGYTF.

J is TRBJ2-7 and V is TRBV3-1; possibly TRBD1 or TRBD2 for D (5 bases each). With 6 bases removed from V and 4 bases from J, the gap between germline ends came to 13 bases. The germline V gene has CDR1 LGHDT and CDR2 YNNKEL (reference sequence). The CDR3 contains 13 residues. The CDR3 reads CASRGDPNYEQYF. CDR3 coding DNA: TGTGCCAGCAGAGGGGACCCGAATTACGAGCAGTACTTC.

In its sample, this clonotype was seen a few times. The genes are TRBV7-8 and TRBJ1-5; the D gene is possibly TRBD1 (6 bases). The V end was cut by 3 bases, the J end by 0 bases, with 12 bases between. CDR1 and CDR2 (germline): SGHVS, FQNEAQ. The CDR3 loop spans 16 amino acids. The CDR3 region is CASSFFRGYSNQPQHF. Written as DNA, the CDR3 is TGTGCCAGCAGCTTCTTCAGGGGATATAGCAATCAGCCCCAGCATTTT.

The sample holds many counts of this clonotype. DNA of the CDR3: TGTGCCAGCGGGCTTCTCAGGGAATCTGCCGGGGAGCTGTTTTTT. Residues: CASGLLRESAGELFF. The chain is built from TRBV6-2 or TRBV6-3 and TRBJ2-2, with D possibly matching TRBD1 (5 bases). The CDR3 consists of 15 residues. Germline V gene sequence: CDR1 MNHEY, CDR2 SVGEGT. Trimming pared 8 bases from V and 6 bases from J, leaving 19 bases between.

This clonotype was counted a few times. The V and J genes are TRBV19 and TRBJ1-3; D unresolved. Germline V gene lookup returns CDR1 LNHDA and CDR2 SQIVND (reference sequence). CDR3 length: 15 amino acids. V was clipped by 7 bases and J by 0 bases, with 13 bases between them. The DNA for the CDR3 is TGTGCCAGTATGGTACTGCCGAACTCTGGAAACACCATATATTTT. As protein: CASMVLPNSGNTIYF. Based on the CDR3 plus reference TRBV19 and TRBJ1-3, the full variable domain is DGGITQSPKYLFRKEGQNVTLSCEQNLNHDAMYWYRQDPGQGLRLIYYSQIVNDFQKGDIAEGYSVSREKKESFPLTVTSAQKNPTAFYLCASMVLPNSGNTIYFGEGSWLTVV.

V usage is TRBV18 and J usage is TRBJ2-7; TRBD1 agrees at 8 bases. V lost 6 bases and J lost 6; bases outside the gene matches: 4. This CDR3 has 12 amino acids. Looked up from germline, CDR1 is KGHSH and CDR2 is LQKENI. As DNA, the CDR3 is TGTGCCAGCTCTCTAGGACAGGGCGAGCAGTACTTC. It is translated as CASSLGQGEQYF.

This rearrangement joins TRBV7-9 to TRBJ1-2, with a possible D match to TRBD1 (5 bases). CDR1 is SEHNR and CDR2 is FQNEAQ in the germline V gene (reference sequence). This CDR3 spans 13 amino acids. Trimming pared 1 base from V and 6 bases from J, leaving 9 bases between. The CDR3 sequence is CASSLVGDNGYTF. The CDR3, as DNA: TGTGCCAGCAGCTTAGTAGGGGATAATGGCTACACCTTC. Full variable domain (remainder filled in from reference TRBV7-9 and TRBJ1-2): DTGVSQNPRHKITKRGQNVTFRCDPISEHNRLYWYRQTLGQGPEFLTYFQNEAQLEKSRLLSDRFSAERPKGSFSTLEIQRTEQGDSAMYLCASSLVGDNGYTFGSGTRLTVV.

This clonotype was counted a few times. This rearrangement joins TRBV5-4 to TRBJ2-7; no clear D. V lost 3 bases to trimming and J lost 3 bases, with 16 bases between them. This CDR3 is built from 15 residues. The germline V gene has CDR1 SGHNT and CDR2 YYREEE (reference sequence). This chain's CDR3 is CASSSLLAGLYEQYF. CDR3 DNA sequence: TGTGCCAGCAGCTCCCTTTTAGCAGGCCTCTACGAGCAGTACTTC.

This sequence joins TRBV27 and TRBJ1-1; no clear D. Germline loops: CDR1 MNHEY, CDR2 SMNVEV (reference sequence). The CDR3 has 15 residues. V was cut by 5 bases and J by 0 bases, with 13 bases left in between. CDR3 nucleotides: TGTGCCAGCAGTCCCGCCGAAGGGTTGAACACTGAAGCTTTCTTT. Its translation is CASSPAEGLNTEAFF.

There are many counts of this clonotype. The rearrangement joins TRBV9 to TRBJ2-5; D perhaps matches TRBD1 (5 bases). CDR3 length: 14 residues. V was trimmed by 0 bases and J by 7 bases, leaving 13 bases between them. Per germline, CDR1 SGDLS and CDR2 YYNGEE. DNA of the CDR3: TGTGCCAGCAGCGTAGCTTGGGGCCCGGGGACCCAGTACTTC. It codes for CASSVAWGPGTQYF.

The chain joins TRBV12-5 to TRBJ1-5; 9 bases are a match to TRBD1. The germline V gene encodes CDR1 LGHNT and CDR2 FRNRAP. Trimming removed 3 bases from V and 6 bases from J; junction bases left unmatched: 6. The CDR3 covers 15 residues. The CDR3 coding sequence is TGTGCTAGTGGTTTTGGGACAGGGCAGGCTCAGCCCCAGCATTTT. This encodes CASGFGTGQAQPQHF.

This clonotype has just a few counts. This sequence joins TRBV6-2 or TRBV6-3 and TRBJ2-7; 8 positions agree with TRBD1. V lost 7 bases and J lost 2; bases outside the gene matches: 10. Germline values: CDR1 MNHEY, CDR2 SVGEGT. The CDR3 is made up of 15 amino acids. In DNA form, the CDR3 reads TGTGCCAGCAATCTAGGACAGGGTATCGCCTACGAGCAGTACTTC. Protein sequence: CASNLGQGIAYEQYF.

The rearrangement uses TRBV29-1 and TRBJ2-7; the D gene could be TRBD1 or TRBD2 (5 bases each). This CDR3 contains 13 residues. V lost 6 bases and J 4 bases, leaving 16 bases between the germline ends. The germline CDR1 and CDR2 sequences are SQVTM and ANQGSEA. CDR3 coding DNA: TGCAGCGTCGTAGGGACCTCCCCGTACGAGCAGTACTTC. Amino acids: CSVVGTSPYEQYF.

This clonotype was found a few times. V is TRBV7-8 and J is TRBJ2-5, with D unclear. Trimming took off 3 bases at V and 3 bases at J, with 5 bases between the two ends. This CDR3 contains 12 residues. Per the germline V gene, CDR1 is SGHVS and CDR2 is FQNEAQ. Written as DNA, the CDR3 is TGTGCCAGCAGCTTCACTGAAGAGACCCAGTACTTC. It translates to CASSFTEETQYF.